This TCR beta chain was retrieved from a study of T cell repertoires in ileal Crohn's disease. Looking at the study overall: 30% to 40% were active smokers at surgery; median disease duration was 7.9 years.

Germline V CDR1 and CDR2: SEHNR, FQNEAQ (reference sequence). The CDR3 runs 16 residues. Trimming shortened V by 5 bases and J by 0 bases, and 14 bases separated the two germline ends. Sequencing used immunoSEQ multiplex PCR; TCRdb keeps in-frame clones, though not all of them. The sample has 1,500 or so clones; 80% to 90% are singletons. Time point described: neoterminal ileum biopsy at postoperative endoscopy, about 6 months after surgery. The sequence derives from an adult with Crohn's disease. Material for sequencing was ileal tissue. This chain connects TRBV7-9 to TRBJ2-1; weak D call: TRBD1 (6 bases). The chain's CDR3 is CASSTRTDISYNEQFF. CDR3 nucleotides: TGTGCCAGCAGCACCCGGACAGATATCTCCTACAATGAGCAGTTCTTC. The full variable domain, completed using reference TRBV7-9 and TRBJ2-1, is DTGVSQNPRHKITKRGQNVTFRCDPISEHNRLYWYRQTLGQGPEFLTYFQNEAQLEKSRLLSDRFSAERPKGSFSTLEIQRTEQGDSAMYLCASSTRTDISYNEQFFGPGTRLTVL.